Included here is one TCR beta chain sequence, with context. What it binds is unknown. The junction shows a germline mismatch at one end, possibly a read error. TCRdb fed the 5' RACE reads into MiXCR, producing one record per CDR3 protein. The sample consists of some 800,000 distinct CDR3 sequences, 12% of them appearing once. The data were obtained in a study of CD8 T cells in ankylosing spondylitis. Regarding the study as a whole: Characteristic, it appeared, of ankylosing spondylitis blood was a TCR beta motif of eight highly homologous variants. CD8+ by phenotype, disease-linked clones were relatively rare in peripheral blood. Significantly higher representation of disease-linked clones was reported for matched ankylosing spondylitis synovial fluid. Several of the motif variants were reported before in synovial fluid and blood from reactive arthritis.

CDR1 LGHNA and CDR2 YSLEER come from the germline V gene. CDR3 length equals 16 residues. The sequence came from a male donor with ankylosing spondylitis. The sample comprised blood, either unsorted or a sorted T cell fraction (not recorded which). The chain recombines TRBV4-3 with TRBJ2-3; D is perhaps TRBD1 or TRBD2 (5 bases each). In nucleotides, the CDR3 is TGCGCCAGCAGCGAAGAATTGGGGGAAGGCACAGATACGCAGTATTTT. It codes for CASSEELGEGTDTQYF.